This TCR beta chain was sequenced for a study of cytomegalovirus exposure and HLA in healthy donors. Study at large: There were 300 to 400 genotyped donors. Of these, about 81% fell in the genetic ancestry cluster associated with self-reported Caucasian donors. The study, taken as a whole, reports: Association of a missense DCLRE1C variant with TCR beta V- and J-gene trimming was reported in a later analysis.

With respect to this clone: The target antigen is unknown.

CDR3 size: 16 residues. V gave up 3 bases and J gave up 2 bases, with 14 bases separating them. The germline V gene has CDR1 MDHEN and CDR2 SYDVKM. The PCR employed 60 Vbeta primers together with 13 Jbeta primers. The protocol was immunoSEQ multiplex PCR, while the TCRdb copy is restricted to in-frame clones and leaves out a portion. The sample has some 60,000 clones, approximately 80% seen once; the top ten hold around 3.9%. This TCR was sampled from a woman aged 40 to 55 in good health and CMV-seronegative. V usage is TRBV28 and J usage is TRBJ1-3; possibly TRBD1 for D (5 bases). Sequencing was carried out using PBMCs. The DNA of the CDR3 is TGTGCCAGCAGTTTCCTTTTGTCAGGGACTGGAAACACCATATATTTT. Translated: CASSFLLSGTGNTIYF.